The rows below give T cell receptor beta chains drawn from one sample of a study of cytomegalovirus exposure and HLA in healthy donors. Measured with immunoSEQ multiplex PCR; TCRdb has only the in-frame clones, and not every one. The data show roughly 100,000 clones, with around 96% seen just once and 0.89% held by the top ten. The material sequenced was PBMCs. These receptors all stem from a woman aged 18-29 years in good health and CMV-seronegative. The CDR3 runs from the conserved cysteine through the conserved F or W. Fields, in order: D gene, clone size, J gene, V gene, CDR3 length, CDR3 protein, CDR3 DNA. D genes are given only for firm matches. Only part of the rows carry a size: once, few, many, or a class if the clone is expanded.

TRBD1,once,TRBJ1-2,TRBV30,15,CAWSTWTGGKYGYTF,TGTGCCTGGAGTACCTGGACAGGGGGAAAATATGGCTACACCTTC
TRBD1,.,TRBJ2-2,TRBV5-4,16,CASSSEQGANTGELFF,TGTGCCAGCAGCTCTGAACAGGGGGCCAACACCGGGGAGCTGTTTTTT
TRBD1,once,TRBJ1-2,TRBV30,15,CAWRVGATGDYGYTF,TGTGCCTGGAGGGTAGGGGCCACAGGGGACTATGGCTACACCTTC
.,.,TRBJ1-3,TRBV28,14,CASSSRGSGNTIYF,TGTGCCAGCAGTTCGAGAGGGTCTGGAAACACCATATATTTT
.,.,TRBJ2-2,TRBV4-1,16,CASSGHGTPNTGELFF,TGCGCCAGCAGCGGGCATGGGACACCGAACACCGGGGAGCTGTTTTTT
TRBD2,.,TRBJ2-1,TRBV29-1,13,CSAGTSGYNEQFF,TGCAGCGCCGGGACTAGCGGGTACAATGAGCAGTTCTTC
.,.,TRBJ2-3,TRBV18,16,CASSPKGGDHLGTQYF,TGTGCCAGCTCCCCGAAAGGAGGGGACCACTTGGGTACGCAGTATTTT
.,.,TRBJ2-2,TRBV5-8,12,CASSLYSGELFF,TGTGCCAGCAGCCTCTACAGCGGGGAGCTGTTTTTT
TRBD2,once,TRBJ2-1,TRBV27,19,CASSLRGLAGGVPYNEQFF,TGTGCCAGCAGTTTACGGGGACTAGCGGGAGGGGTACCCTACAATGAGCAGTTCTTC
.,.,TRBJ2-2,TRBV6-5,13,CASSEVNTGELFF,TGTGCCAGTTCCGAGGTAAACACCGGGGAGCTGTTTTTT
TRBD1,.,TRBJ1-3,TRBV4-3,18,CASSQDAVLGTAGNTIYF,TGCGCCAGCAGCCAAGATGCAGTCTTGGGGACAGCCGGAAACACCATATATTTT
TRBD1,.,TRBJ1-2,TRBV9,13,CASSVETGVGYTF,TGTGCCAGCAGCGTAGAAACAGGGGTGGGCTACACCTTC
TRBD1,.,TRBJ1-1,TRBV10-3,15,CAISDWTGVNTEAFF,TGTGCCATCAGTGACTGGACAGGGGTGAACACTGAAGCTTTCTTT
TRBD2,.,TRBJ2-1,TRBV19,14,CASSTQAGGNEQFF,TGTGCCAGTAGTACGCAAGCGGGGGGGAATGAGCAGTTCTTC
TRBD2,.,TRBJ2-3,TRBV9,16,CASSASTSGGADTQYF,TGTGCCAGCAGCGCGAGCACTAGCGGGGGGGCAGATACGCAGTATTTT
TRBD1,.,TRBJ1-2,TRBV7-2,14,CASSLEDRKFNYTF,TGTGCCAGCAGCTTGGAGGACAGGAAGTTCAACTACACCTTC